The sequence of this TCR beta chain was determined in a study of PD-1 blockade in classical Hodgkin lymphoma. Across the study: Intravenous infusions of nivolumab 3 mg/kg reached patients every 2 weeks. General study points: Later analyses included only patients treated at least 1 year post-ASCT. Lower baseline TCR diversity marked trial partial responders and progressors. It was reported that newly diagnosed patients had less baseline TCR diversity than healthy donors.

The CDR3 extends over 14 amino acids. V lost 5 bases and J 0 bases, leaving 7 bases between the germline ends. Germline assignment: CDR1 MNHEY and CDR2 SVGAGI. Clones were sequenced by immunoSEQ multiplex PCR, and TCRdb holds only the in-frame ones, with some missing. The sample has just under 30,000 clones; roughly 87% are singletons. Points on this clone: The antigen is not known.

Each and every patient relapsed after autologous stem cell transplantation, and patients got differing brentuximab vedotin exposure. Purified CD4+ T cells were obtained from thawed PBMCs through magnetic negative selection. The clonotype originates from a human donor with classical Hodgkin lymphoma. The chain employs TRBV6-5 and TRBJ1-4; D remains ambiguous. Sequenced here: CD4+ T cells from blood, sampled at baseline. CDR3 sequence reads: CASSRGSTNEKLFF. DNA of the CDR3: TGTGCCAGCAGTCGGGGATCAACTAATGAAAAACTGTTTTTT.